This T cell receptor (beta chain) was obtained from a study of T cell responses to AZD1222 COVID-19 vaccine. Only in-frame clones appear in the TCRdb table, and some are missing; sequencing was by immunoSEQ multiplex PCR. The sample yields 150,000 to 200,000 clones, 80% to 95% seen once. The germline gives CDR1 MNHEY, CDR2 SVGAGI. V shed 6 bases, J shed 4 bases, and the junction held 6 bases outside the gene matches. This CDR3 contains 15 residues. This receptor was obtained from an adult in good health. The V and J genes are TRBV6-5 and TRBJ2-6; 7 bases match TRBD1. The sample consisted of peripheral blood, taken on day 0 of AZD1222 vaccination. The CDR3 is CASSATGEGANVLTF. The CDR3 DNA follows: TGTGCCAGCAGCGCAACAGGGGAGGGGGCCAACGTCCTGACTTTC.